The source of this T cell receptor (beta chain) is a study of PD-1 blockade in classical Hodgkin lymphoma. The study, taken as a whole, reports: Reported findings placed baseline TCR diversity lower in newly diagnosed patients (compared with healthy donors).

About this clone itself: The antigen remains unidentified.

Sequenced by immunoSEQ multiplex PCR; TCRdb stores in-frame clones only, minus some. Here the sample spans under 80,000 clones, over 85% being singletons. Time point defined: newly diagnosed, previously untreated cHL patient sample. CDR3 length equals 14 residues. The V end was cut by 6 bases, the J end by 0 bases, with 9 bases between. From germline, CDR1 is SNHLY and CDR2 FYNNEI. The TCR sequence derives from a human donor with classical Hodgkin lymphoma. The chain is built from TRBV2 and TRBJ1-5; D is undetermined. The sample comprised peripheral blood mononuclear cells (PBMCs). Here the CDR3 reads CASRAGSSNQPQHF. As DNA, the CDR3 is TGTGCCAGCAGGGCGGGTTCTAGCAATCAGCCCCAGCATTTT.